The 3 T cell receptor beta chains in this list originate from one sample, sequenced in a study of T cell responses to AZD1222 COVID-19 vaccine. Using immunoSEQ multiplex PCR, the repertoire was profiled, and TCRdb retains in-frame clones only, with some absent. The data contain some 150,000 clones, approximately 90% of them singletons. The material sequenced was peripheral blood, taken on day 0 of MenACWY control vaccination. The source of these receptors is an adult in good health.

This clone was detected only once. The chain links TRBV10-2 to TRBJ2-1, with 8 bases fitting TRBD2. CDR1 WSHSY and CDR2 SAAADI come from the germline V gene. The CDR3 runs 14 residues. Trimming removed 5 bases from V and 7 bases from J; junction bases left unmatched: 7. CDR3 sequence (DNA): TGCGCCAGCAGTCCCCGCCGACTAGCGAATGAGCAGTTCTTC. It translates to CASSPRRLANEQFF.

This rearrangement joins TRBV4-3 to TRBJ1-3, with 8 positions matching TRBD1. CDR1 is LGHNA and CDR2 is YSLEER in the germline V gene. V lost 3 bases, J lost 0 bases, and 10 bases stayed unmatched. This CDR3 contains 18 residues. In nucleotides, the CDR3 is TGCGCCAGCAGCCAGACCTCAGGGGGCCACTTCTCTGGAAACACCATATATTTT. Amino acid sequence: CASSQTSGGHFSGNTIYF.

V and J are TRBV11-2 and TRBJ1-2; no clear D. This CDR3 contains 13 residues. The V end was cut by 7 bases, the J end by 3 bases, with 12 bases between. From germline, CDR1 is SGHAT and CDR2 FQNNGV. The CDR3 nucleotides read TGTGCCAGCACCATCCGGGCCCACTATGGCTACACCTTC. Amino acid sequence: CASTIRAHYGYTF.